This TCR beta chain was found in a study of T cells in Graves' hyperthyroidism and ophthalmopathy. Overall study: Initial diagnosis, before any treatment, was when peripheral blood was collected.

Study findings and constraints: Most clonotypes that expanded in the thyroid above 0.001 also showed up in blood.

Researchers took RNA transcripts and amplified the TCR beta CDR3 regions from them. In the first-round RT-PCR of the TCR CDR3, the HTBI primer set was used. TCRdb called the multiplex PCR reads again in MiXCR, with one record for every CDR3 protein. The profile covers around 600,000 distinct CDR3 sequences, with approximately 15% appearing a single time and over 6% taken by the ten largest. This CDR3 region has 14 residues. The germline V and J ends were trimmed by 4 bases and 4 bases, with 11 bases remaining between them. The PBMCs were sourced from fresh peripheral blood (approximately 9 ml). Many counts were recorded for this clonotype. Its cognate antigen is unknown.

This receptor was identified in a woman under 30 with Graves' ophthalmopathy. The chain links TRBV12-3 or TRBV12-4 to TRBJ2-1; the D gene is possibly TRBD1 (5 bases). The sequencing input was blood. CDR3 region: CASSSSTAYNEQFF. The CDR3 coding sequence is TGTGCCAGCAGTTCCTCGACAGCGTACAATGAGCAGTTCTTC.